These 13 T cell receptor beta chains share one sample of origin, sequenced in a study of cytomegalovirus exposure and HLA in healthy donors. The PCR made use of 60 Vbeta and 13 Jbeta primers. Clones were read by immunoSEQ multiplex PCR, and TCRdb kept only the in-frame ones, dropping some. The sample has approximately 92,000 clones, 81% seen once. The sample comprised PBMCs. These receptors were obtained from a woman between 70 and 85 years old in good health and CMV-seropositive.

The CDR3 sequence is CASSSTGDEQYF. The CDR3 nucleotides are TGTGCCAGCAGCTCAACAGGGGACGAGCAGTACTTC. This sequence joins TRBV7-2 and TRBJ2-5; 7 nucleotides agree with TRBD1. The DNA matches TRBJ2-7 better at its end, which makes the J call doubtful. The CDR3 has 12 amino acids. Germline V lookup: CDR1 SGHTA, CDR2 FQGNSA.

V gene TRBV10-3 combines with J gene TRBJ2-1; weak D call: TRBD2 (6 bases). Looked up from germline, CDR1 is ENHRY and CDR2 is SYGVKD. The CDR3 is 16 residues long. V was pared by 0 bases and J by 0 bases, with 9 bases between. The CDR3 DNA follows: TGTGCCATCAGTGAGTCCCGGGGGTCCTCCTACAATGAGCAGTTCTTC. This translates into CAISESRGSSYNEQFF.

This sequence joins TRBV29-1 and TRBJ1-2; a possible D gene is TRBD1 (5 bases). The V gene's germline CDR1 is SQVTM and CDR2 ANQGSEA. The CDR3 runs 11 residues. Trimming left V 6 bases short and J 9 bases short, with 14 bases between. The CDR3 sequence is CSVSAGRSYTF. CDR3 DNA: TGCAGCGTCTCGGCGGGGCGTAGCTACACCTTC.

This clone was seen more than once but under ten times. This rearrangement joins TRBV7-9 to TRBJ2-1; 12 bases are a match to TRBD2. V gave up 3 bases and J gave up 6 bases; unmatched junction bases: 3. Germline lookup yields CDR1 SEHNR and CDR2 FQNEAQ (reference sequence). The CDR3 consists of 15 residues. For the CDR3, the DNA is TGTGCCAGCAGCTTGGTACTAGCGGGAGGCAATGAGCAGTTCTTC. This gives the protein CASSLVLAGGNEQFF.

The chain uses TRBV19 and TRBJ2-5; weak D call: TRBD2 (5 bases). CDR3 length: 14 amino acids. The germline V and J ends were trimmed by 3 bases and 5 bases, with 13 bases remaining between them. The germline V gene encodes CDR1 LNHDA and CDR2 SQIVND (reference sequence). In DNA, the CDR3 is TGTGCCAGTAGTATCCGCCGCGGGTTCGAGACCCAGTACTTC. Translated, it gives CASSIRRGFETQYF. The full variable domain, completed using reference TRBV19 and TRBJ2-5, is DGGITQSPKYLFRKEGQNVTLSCEQNLNHDAMYWYRQDPGQGLRLIYYSQIVNDFQKGDIAEGYSVSREKKESFPLTVTSAQKNPTAFYLCASSIRRGFETQYFGPGTRLLVL.

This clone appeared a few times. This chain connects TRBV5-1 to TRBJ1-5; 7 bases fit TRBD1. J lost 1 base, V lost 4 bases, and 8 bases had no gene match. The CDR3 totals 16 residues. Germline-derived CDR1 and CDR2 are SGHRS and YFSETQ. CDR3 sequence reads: CASSPGDSSSNQPQHF. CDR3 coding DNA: TGCGCCAGCAGCCCCGGGGACAGCTCGAGCAATCAGCCCCAGCATTTT.

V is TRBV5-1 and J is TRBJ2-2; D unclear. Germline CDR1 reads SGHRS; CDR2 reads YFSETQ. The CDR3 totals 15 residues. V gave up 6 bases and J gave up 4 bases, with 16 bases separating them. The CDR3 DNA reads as TGCGCCAGCACCCCTGATGGAACAGCCACCGGGGAGCTGTTTTTT. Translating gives CASTPDGTATGELFF.

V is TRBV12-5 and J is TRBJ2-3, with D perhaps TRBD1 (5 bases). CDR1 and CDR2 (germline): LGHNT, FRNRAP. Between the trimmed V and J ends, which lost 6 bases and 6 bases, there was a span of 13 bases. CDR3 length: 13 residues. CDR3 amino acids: CASGYSSGDTQYF. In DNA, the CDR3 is TGTGCTAGTGGCTATAGCTCAGGGGATACGCAGTATTTT.

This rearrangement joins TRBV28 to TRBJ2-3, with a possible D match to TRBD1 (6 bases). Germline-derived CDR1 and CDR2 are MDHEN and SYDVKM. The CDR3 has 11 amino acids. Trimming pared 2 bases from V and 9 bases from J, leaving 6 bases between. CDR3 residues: CASSLQGTQYF. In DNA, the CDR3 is TGTGCCAGCAGTTTACAGGGGACGCAGTATTTT.

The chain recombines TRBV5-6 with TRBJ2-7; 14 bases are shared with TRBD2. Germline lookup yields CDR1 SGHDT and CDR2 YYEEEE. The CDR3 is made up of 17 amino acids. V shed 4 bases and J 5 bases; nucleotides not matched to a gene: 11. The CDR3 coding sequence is TGTGCCAGCAGCCGAAGACAGACTAGCGGGAGGGCCAACGAGCAGTACTTC. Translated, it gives CASSRRQTSGRANEQYF.

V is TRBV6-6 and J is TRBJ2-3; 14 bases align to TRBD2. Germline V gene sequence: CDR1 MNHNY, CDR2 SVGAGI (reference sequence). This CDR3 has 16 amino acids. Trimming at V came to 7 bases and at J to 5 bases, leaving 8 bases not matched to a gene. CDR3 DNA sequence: TGTGCCAGCAAGCTGACTAGCGGGAGGGATAAAGATACGCAGTATTTT. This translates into CASKLTSGRDKDTQYF.

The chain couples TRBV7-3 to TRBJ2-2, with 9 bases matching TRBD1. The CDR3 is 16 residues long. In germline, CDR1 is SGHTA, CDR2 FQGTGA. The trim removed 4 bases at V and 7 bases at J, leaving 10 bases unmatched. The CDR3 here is CASSSQGARGSGELFF. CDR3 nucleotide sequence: TGTGCCAGCAGCTCACAGGGGGCCCGGGGGAGCGGGGAGCTGTTTTTT.

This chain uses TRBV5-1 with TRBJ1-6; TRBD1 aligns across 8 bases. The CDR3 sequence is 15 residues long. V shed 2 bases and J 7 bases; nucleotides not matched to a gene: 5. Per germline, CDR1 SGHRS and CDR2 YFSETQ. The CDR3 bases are TGCGCCAGCAGCTTTGGGGGACAGGCGAATTCACCCCTCCACTTT. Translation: CASSFGGQANSPLHF.